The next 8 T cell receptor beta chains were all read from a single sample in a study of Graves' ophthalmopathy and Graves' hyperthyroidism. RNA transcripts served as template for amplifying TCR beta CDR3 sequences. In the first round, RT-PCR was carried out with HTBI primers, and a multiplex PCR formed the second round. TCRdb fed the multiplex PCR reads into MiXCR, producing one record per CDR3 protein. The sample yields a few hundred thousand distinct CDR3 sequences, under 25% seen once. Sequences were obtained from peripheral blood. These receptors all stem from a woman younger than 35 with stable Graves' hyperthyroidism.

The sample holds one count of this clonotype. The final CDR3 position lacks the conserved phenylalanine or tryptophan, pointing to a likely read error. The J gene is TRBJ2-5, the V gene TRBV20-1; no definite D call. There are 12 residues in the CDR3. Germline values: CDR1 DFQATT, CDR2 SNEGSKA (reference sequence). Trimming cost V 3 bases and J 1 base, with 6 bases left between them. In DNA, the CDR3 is TGCAGTGCTAGTGGCTCCCAAGAGACCCAGTACCTC. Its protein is CSASGSQETQYL.

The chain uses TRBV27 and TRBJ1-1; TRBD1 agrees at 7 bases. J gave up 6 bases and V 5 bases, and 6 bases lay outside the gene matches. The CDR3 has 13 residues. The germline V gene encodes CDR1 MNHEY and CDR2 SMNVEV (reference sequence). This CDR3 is CASSLLGTAEAFF. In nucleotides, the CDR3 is TGTGCCAGCAGTCTCTTGGGGACAGCTGAAGCTTTCTTT.

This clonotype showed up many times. CDR3 residues: CASSYRERTLQRNYGYTF. The CDR3 bases are TGCGCCAGCAGCTATCGAGAGAGGACACTCCAAAGGAACTATGGCTACACCTTC. The rearrangement links TRBV5-1 to TRBJ1-2, with a possible D match to TRBD1 (5 bases). CDR1 is SGHRS, CDR2 YFSETQ, per germline. V was shortened by 3 bases and J by 2 bases, with 23 bases between the two germline ends. The CDR3 is 18 amino acids. Looking up the rest from reference TRBV5-1 and TRBJ1-2 gives the full variable domain: KAGVTQTPRYLIKTRGQQVTLSCSPISGHRSVSWYQQTPGQGLQFLFEYFSETQRNKGNFPGRFSGRQFSNSRSEMNVSTLELGDSALYLCASSYRERTLQRNYGYTFGSGTRLTVV.

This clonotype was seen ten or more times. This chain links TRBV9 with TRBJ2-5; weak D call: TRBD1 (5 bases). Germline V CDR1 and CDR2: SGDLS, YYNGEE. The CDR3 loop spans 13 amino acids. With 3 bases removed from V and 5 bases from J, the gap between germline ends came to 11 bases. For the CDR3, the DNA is TGTGCCAGCAGCGGTCAGGGTCCCGAGACCCAGTACTTC. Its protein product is CASSGQGPETQYF.

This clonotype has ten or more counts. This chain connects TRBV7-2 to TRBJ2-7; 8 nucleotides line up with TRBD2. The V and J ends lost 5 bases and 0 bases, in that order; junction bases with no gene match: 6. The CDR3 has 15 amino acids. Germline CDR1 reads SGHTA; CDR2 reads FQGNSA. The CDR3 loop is CASSQSGRISYEQYF. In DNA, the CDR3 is TGTGCCAGCAGCCAGAGCGGGAGAATCTCCTACGAGCAGTACTTC.

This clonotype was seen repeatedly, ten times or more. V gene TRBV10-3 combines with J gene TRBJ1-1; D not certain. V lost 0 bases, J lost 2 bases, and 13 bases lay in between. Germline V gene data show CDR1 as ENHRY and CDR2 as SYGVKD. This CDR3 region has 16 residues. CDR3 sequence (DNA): TGTGCCATCAGTGAGTCCAGTGGTATCCTAAACACTGAAGCTTTCTTT. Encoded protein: CAISESSGILNTEAFF.

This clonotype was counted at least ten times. In DNA, the CDR3 is TGCAGTGCTAGAGGGGACAGGGCCTACGAGCAGTACTTC. This gives the protein CSARGDRAYEQYF. The chain recombines TRBV20-1 with TRBJ2-7; the match to TRBD1 covers 9 bases. Germline CDR1 DFQATT, CDR2 SNEGSKA (reference sequence). The CDR3 spans 13 residues. V trimming: 1 base; J trimming: 2 bases; junction bases outside the gene matches: 0.

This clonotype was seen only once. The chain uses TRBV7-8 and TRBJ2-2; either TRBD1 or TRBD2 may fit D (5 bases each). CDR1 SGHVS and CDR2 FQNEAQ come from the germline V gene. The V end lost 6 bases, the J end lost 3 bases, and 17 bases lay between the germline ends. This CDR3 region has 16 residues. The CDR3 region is CASRIRSGAHTGELFF. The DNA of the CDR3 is TGTGCCAGCAGGATCAGGTCCGGGGCCCACACCGGGGAGCTGTTTTTT.